The 28 T cell receptor beta chains below all came from one sample that was sequenced in a study of CD8+ T cells in alopecia areata. Sorting of pooled cutaneous lymph node cells was based on CD4, CD8alpha, NKG2D, NKG2ACE and other markers. RNA was isolated and reverse transcribed to cDNA, the sequencing template. Profiling relied on immunoSEQ multiplex PCR, and the TCRdb table lists in-frame clones only, not all of them. The record shows about 300,000 clones for this sample, with no singletons present. The sequencing input was CD4+ T cells sorted from a lymph node. The receptors shown here come from a C3H/HeJ mouse with alopecia areata. Strain MHC haplotype: H2-k.

Regarding this clone: The gene names given are mouse names. From the germline J gene comes the end of the CDR3, since the read stops 4 residues before it. The chain uses TRBV19 and TRBJ2-5; 11 bases agree with TRBD2. The germline CDR1 and CDR2 sequences are FNHDT and SITEND (reference sequence). V trimming: 5 bases; J trimming: 2 bases; junction bases outside the gene matches: 4. The CDR3 totals 15 residues. The CDR3 DNA, read in part, is TGTGCCAGCAGCCGACTGGGGGGGGCCCAAGAC. Protein product: CASSRLGGAQD. The full CDR3 protein is CASSRLGGAQDTQYF.

This clone was found a few times. The gene names given are mouse names. The CDR3 end is not reached by the read, which stops 4 residues before it; the germline J gene fills it in. J is TRBJ2-1 and V is TRBV1, with D perhaps TRBD1 (6 bases). Germline V gives CDR1 NSQYPW, CDR2 LRSPGD (reference sequence). This CDR3 has 16 residues. The CDR3: CTCSADSGRGGAEQFF. The CDR3 DNA, read in part, is TGCACCTGCAGTGCAGATTCCGGCAGGGGCGGCGCT.

In the case of this clone: Any gene name here is a mouse gene name. Other nucleotide sequences from this sample produce the same CDR3. CDR3 amino acids: CASSGGAGAEQFF. The covered CDR3 bases are TGTGCCAGCAGTGGGGGGGCTGGGGCT. The V call is TRBV13-1, the J call TRBJ2-1, with D perhaps TRBD2 (7 bases). The CDR3 end lies 4 residues beyond the end of the read and is filled in from the germline J gene. Germline V gives CDR1 NSHNY, CDR2 SYGAGN. This CDR3 comprises 13 residues.

Notes on this clone: Mouse gene names and germline throughout. The read falls 4 residues short of the CDR3 end, and the missing part is taken from the germline J gene. The V gene is TRBV13-1, the J gene TRBJ2-1; possibly TRBD2 for D (5 bases). This CDR3 has 15 residues. The V and J ends lost 1 base and 0 bases respectively, with 8 bases between them. Germline V gene sequence: CDR1 NSHNY, CDR2 SYGAGN. The CDR3 region is CASSDSWDNYAEQFF. The CDR3 bases that were read are TGTGCCAGCAGTGATAGCTGGGATAACTATGCT.

This clone was counted between two and nine times. Gene names denote mouse genes. The read finishes 4 residues shy of the CDR3 end, and the germline J gene is used to complete it. Within the sample, other DNA sequences also encode this same CDR3. The chain is built from TRBV31 and TRBJ2-1; 9 positions agree with TRBD2. Germline V gives CDR1 GKSSPN, CDR2 SITVG. J gave up 4 bases and V 3 bases, and 1 base lay outside the gene matches. This CDR3 region has 13 residues. CDR3 bases read: TGTGCCTGGAGGACTGGGGGATATGCT. Protein sequence: CAWRTGGYA. The whole CDR3 protein reads CAWRTGGYAEQFF.

Notes on this clone: Genes and germline come from the mouse. Sequencing ends 3 residues short of the CDR3 end; the germline J gene provides the rest. This chain uses TRBV5 with TRBJ1-6, with a possible D match to TRBD1 (6 bases). TRBJ1-6 is filed as an ORF, its function uncertain. The CDR3 spans 17 residues. V was cut by 0 bases and J by 0 bases, with 9 bases left in between. CDR1 is LGHNA, CDR2 YNLKQL, per germline (reference sequence). Partial CDR3 DNA: TGTGCCAGCAGCCAAGAGACAGGCCCTTCCTATAATTCGCCC. Protein product: CASSQETGPSYNSP. The whole CDR3 reads CASSQETGPSYNSPLYF.

Of note for this clone: Mouse gene names apply. The read falls 4 residues short of the CDR3 end, and the missing part is taken from the germline J gene. This chain joins TRBV13-1 and TRBJ2-5; TRBD2 matches 10 bases. The CDR3 covers 15 residues. Per the germline V gene, CDR1 is NSHNY and CDR2 is SYGAGN. The CDR3 DNA, read in part, is TGTGCCAGCAGGGAGGGGACTGGGGAAGAAGAC. It is translated as CASREGTGEED. The complete CDR3 protein is CASREGTGEEDTQYF.

Concerning this clone: Gene names and germline refer to mouse. Read data end 4 residues before the CDR3 end; the end is taken from the germline J gene. The gene calls are TRBV1 and TRBJ2-1, with 10 bases identical to TRBD1. The CDR3 consists of 16 residues. CDR1 NSQYPW and CDR2 LRSPGD come from the germline V gene (reference sequence). The CDR3 reads CTCSAEQGQGRAEQFF. CDR3 DNA (partial): TGCACCTGCAGTGCAGAGCAGGGACAGGGGCGGGCT.

The sample holds a few counts of this clone. The germline and genes are mouse ones. The read comes to an end 4 residues before the CDR3 does, leaving the germline J gene to fill in the end. The chain uses TRBV13-1 and TRBJ2-5; possibly TRBD2 for D (5 bases). Germline assignment: CDR1 NSHNY and CDR2 SYGAGN. The CDR3 has 15 residues. Trimming removed 1 base at V and 0 bases at J, with 9 bases between. This CDR3 reads CASSDMGINQDTQYF. CDR3 DNA (partial): TGTGCCAGCAGTGATATGGGGATTAACCAAGAC.

For this clone: The genes and germline here are from mouse. The CDR3 extends 4 residues past the end of the read, so its final part is completed from the germline J gene. The chain is built from TRBV13-1 and TRBJ2-4, with TRBD1 matching 11 bases. V dropped 4 bases and J dropped 1; count of bases not matched to a gene: 2. The CDR3 totals 15 residues. Germline CDR1 is NSHNY and CDR2 is SYGAGN. The sequenced CDR3 bases are TGTGCCAGCAGTCTGGGACAGGGGGGTCAAAAC. This encodes CASSLGQGGQN. The complete CDR3 reads CASSLGQGGQNTLYF.

This clone showed up just a few times. These gene names are mouse names. The CDR3 extends 4 residues past the end of the read, so its final part is completed from the germline J gene. The chain couples TRBV1 to TRBJ1-2; 8 bases align to TRBD1. The CDR3 has 14 amino acids. Germline CDR1 NSQYPW, CDR2 LRSPGD (reference sequence). V lost 4 bases, J lost 3 bases, and 4 bases stayed unmatched. The CDR3 reads CTCSGRGRDSDYTF. The CDR3 DNA, read in part, is TGCACCTGCAGTGGCAGGGGGCGCGACTCC.

Points on this clone: Mouse gene names and germline throughout. The read ends 4 residues shy of where the CDR3 ends; the end is completed using the germline J gene. Distinct nucleotide sequences in the sample also encode this CDR3. The chain combines TRBV13-1 with TRBJ2-7; unclear D gene. The germline CDR1 and CDR2 sequences are NSHNY and SYGAGN. The CDR3 sequence is 12 residues long. CDR3 protein: CASSDARDEQYF. CDR3 bases read: TGTGCCAGCAGTGATGCTAGGGAT.

This clone was counted between two and nine times. Gene names are mouse gene names. The read ends 4 residues shy of where the CDR3 ends; the end is completed using the germline J gene. The V gene is TRBV19, the J gene TRBJ2-4; 10 nucleotides match TRBD2. Germline lookup yields CDR1 FNHDT and CDR2 SITEND (reference sequence). The CDR3 consists of 16 residues. J was trimmed by 0 bases and V by 4 bases; bases with no gene match: 5. The CDR3 reads CASSLDWGASQNTLYF. Incomplete CDR3 DNA: TGTGCCAGCAGTCTTGACTGGGGGGCTAGTCAAAAC.

Note on this clone: Here the gene names and germline are mouse. The CDR3 is cut off 4 residues early in the read; its end comes from the germline J gene. The genes are TRBV1 and TRBJ2-2, with D perhaps TRBD1 (6 bases). Trimming pared 5 bases from V and 0 bases from J, leaving 10 bases between. Germline CDR1 and CDR2: NSQYPW and LRSPGD (reference sequence). This CDR3 has 15 amino acids. The sequenced CDR3 bases are TGCACCTGCAGTTCGGACAGTGCAAACACCGGG. This codes for CTCSSDSANTG. From start to end, the CDR3 is CTCSSDSANTGQLYF.

With respect to this clone: The genes and germline here are from mouse. The CDR3 is cut off 4 residues early in the read; its end comes from the germline J gene. The chain combines TRBV3 with TRBJ2-1; 10 bases align to TRBD2. CDR1 is SNHLY, CDR2 FYNGKV, per germline (reference sequence). This CDR3 comprises 15 residues. The J segment lost 4 bases and the V segment lost 4 bases, leaving 4 bases of the junction unmatched. The DNA read from the CDR3 is TGTGCCAGCAGCTCCGGACTGGGGGAGTATGCT. Protein: CASSSGLGEYA. The CDR3 as a whole reads CASSSGLGEYAEQFF. The full variable domain, its missing parts supplied by reference TRBV3 and TRBJ2-1, is GPKVLQIPSHQIIDMGQMVTLNCDPVSNHLYFYWYKQILGQQMEFLVNFYNGKVMEKSKLFKDQFSVERPDGSYFTLKIQPTALEDSAVYFCASSSGLGEYAEQFFGPGTRLTVL.

Comment on this clone: Germline and genes here are mouse. The read stops 4 residues short of the end of the CDR3; the missing end is completed from the germline J gene. The chain recombines TRBV1 with TRBJ2-4, with 7 bases matching TRBD1. Germline values: CDR1 NSQYPW, CDR2 LRSPGD (reference sequence). The CDR3 spans 14 residues. CDR3 residues: CTCSDRGGGNTLYF. The DNA read from the CDR3 is TGCACCTGCAGTGACAGGGGAGGGGGAAAC.

The table lists this clone with a few counts. Genes and germline are mouse. Read coverage stops 4 residues before the CDR3 terminus; the germline J gene supplies the remainder. The chain combines TRBV2 with TRBJ1-2; the match to TRBD1 covers 10 bases. Germline lookup yields CDR1 LGHNA and CDR2 YSYQKL. J gave up 1 base and V 3 bases, and 2 bases lay outside the gene matches. The CDR3 consists of 15 residues. The CDR3 region is CASSQGTGENSDYTF. The DNA read from the CDR3 is TGTGCCAGCAGCCAGGGGACAGGGGAAAACTCC.

There are a few counts of this clone. The genes and germline here are from mouse. The read ends 4 residues before the CDR3 terminus; that terminus is restored from the germline J gene. The chain joins TRBV14 to TRBJ2-1; TRBD1 is a possible D gene (6 bases). The CDR3 length is 14 residues. Germline V gene lookup returns CDR1 SGHDT and CDR2 FRDEAV. CDR3 amino acids: CASSFTGMRAEQFF. CDR3 DNA, as far as it was read: TGTGCCAGCAGCTTTACAGGGATGAGGGCT.

About this clone: Mouse gene names apply. The CDR3 end falls 4 residues outside the read, so it is completed with the germline J gene. The genes are TRBV13-3 and TRBJ2-1; 10 bases match TRBD2. The CDR3 covers 15 residues. Germline V gene lookup returns CDR1 NNHDY and CDR2 SYVADS. With 0 bases clipped from V and 3 bases from J, the junction kept 0 bases outside the gene matches. The CDR3 loop reads CASSDAGGAYAEQFF. CDR3 bases read: TGTGCCAGCAGTGATGCTGGGGGGGCCTATGCT.

This clone has just a few counts. Gene names are mouse gene names. The CDR3 end is not reached by the read, which stops 4 residues before it; the germline J gene fills it in. V gene TRBV17 combines with J gene TRBJ2-4; the match to TRBD2 covers 11 bases. CDR1 and CDR2 from the germline V gene are MNHDT and YYDKIL. CDR3 length equals 16 residues. Trimming took 5 bases from V and 2 from J; bases not matched to a gene: 6. The CDR3 region is CASSRKGLGAQNTLYF. The part of the CDR3 DNA that was read is TGTGCTAGCAGTCGGAAGGGACTGGGGGCTCAAAAC.

For this clone: Germline and genes here are mouse. The read is 4 residues too short to cover the CDR3 end, so that end is filled in from the germline J gene. V and J are TRBV13-1 and TRBJ2-1; D perhaps matches TRBD1 (6 bases). CDR3 length: 16 residues. Trimming left V 0 bases short and J 3 bases short, with 13 bases between. CDR1 NSHNY and CDR2 SYGAGN come from the germline V gene. The sequenced CDR3 bases are TGTGCCAGCAGTGATGCCAGGGGAGGGGGCTATGCT. Residues: CASSDARGGGYA. The CDR3 in its entirety is CASSDARGGGYAEQFF.

This clone came up a few times. Gene names refer to mouse genes. Coverage ceases 4 residues before the CDR3 finishes, and the germline J gene fills in the end. The rearrangement uses TRBV15 and TRBJ2-4; TRBD1 aligns across 11 bases. Per the germline V gene, CDR1 is SGHND and CDR2 is FRSKSL. The trim removed 0 bases at V and 1 base at J, leaving 3 bases unmatched. This CDR3 spans 17 amino acids. CDR3 region: CASSLARDRGCQNTLYF. CDR3 bases read: TGTGCCAGCAGTTTAGCGCGGGACAGGGGGTGTCAAAAC. Variable domain in full (rest from reference TRBV15 and TRBJ2-4): DAGVTQTPRHEVAEKGQTIILKCEPVSGHNDLFWYRQTKIQGLELLSYFRSKSLMEDGGAFKDRFKAEMLNSSFSTLKIQPTEPKDSAVYLCASSLARDRGCQNTLYFGAGTRLSVL.

The table lists this clone with a few counts. Mouse germline and gene names are used. The read ends 4 residues before the CDR3 terminus; that terminus is restored from the germline J gene. The chain joins TRBV13-2 to TRBJ2-1; 10 nucleotides align to TRBD2. The CDR3 contains 16 residues. The germline CDR1 and CDR2 sequences are NNHNN and SYGAGS (reference sequence). V dropped 3 bases and J dropped 1; count of bases not matched to a gene: 4. The DNA read from the CDR3 is TGTGCCAGCGGTGGTACGACTGGGGGGAACTATGCT. Protein sequence: CASGGTTGGNYA. The CDR3, in full, reads CASGGTTGGNYAEQFF.

This clone turned up a few times. Gene and germline names: mouse. This CDR3 is also generated by other DNA sequences in the sample. The sequenced CDR3 bases are TGCACCTGCAGTGCAGAAAACAACTATAATTCGCCC. This codes for CTCSAENNYNSP. The CDR3 reads in full as CTCSAENNYNSPLYF. The genes are TRBV1 and TRBJ1-6; D unresolved. Sequencing ends 3 residues short of the CDR3 end; the germline J gene provides the rest. TRBJ1-6 counts as an open reading frame of uncertain function. This CDR3 is built from 15 residues. Germline loops: CDR1 NSQYPW, CDR2 LRSPGD (reference sequence). V was cut by 0 bases and J by 3 bases, with 6 bases left in between.

In this sample, this clone turned up a few times. Gene and germline names: mouse. The sequenced fragment ends 4 residues before the CDR3 boundary, so the rest is inferred from the germline J gene. Other DNA sequences in this sample translate to the same CDR3. The chain recombines TRBV13-3 with TRBJ2-3; 9 bases are shared with TRBD1. Germline CDR1 is NNHDY and CDR2 is SYVADS. V shed 5 bases and J 3 bases; nucleotides not matched to a gene: 1. This CDR3 spans 13 amino acids. CDR3 amino acids: CASSTGGAETLYF. Partial CDR3 DNA: TGTGCCAGCAGCACAGGGGGCGCAGAA.

Details on this clone: Each gene name is a mouse one. With the read ending 4 residues before the CDR3 end, the germline J gene is used to fill in that end. The chain employs TRBV5 and TRBJ2-3, with 7 bases identical to TRBD1. Germline CDR1 is LGHNA and CDR2 is YNLKQL (reference sequence). The ends lost 0 bases at V and 2 bases at J; junction bases unmatched: 2. CDR3 length: 15 residues. The CDR3 sequence is CASSQEGTDAETLYF. CDR3 DNA, as far as it was read: TGTGCCAGCAGCCAAGAGGGGACAGATGCAGAA.

This clone came up a few times. Gene names and germline refer to mouse. The CDR3 extends 4 residues past the end of the read, so its final part is completed from the germline J gene. The J gene is TRBJ2-3, the V gene TRBV5, with D perhaps matching TRBD1 (6 bases). The length of the CDR3 is 14 residues. CDR1 and CDR2 from the germline V gene are LGHNA and YNLKQL (reference sequence). V gave up 5 bases and J gave up 2 bases, with 11 bases separating them. CDR3: CASSSGTNAETLYF. The CDR3 bases that were read are TGTGCCAGCAGCTCCGGGACAAATGCAGAA.

About this clone itself: All gene names here are mouse names. The CDR3 extends 4 residues past the end of the read, so its final part is completed from the germline J gene. The chain has TRBV1 and TRBJ2-2, with TRBD2 matching 9 bases. With 0 bases clipped from V and 6 bases from J, the junction kept 2 bases outside the gene matches. The CDR3 spans 15 residues. CDR1 and CDR2 (germline): NSQYPW, LRSPGD (reference sequence). The DNA read from the CDR3 is TGCACCTGCAGTGCAGATCCTGGGGGGGCCGGG. This translates into CTCSADPGGAG. The CDR3, in full, reads CTCSADPGGAGQLYF.